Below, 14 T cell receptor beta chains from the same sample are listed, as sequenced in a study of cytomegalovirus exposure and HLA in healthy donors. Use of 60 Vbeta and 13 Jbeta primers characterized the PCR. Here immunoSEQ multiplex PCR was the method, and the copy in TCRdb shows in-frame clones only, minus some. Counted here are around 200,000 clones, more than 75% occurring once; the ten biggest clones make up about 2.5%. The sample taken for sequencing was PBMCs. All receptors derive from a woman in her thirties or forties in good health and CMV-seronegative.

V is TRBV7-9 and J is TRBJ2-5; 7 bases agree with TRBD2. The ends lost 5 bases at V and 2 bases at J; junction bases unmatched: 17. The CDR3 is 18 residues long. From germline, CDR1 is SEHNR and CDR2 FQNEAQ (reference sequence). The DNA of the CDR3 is TGTGCCAGCAGCACCAATAATAAGACTAGCTATTCGCAAGAGACCCAGTACTTC. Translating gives CASSTNNKTSYSQETQYF.

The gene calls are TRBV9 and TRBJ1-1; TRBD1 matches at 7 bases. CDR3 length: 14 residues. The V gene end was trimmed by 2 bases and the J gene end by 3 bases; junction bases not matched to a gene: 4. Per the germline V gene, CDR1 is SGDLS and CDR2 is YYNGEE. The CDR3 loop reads CASSVYRGDTEAFF. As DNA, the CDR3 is TGTGCCAGCAGCGTTTACAGGGGAGACACTGAAGCTTTCTTT.

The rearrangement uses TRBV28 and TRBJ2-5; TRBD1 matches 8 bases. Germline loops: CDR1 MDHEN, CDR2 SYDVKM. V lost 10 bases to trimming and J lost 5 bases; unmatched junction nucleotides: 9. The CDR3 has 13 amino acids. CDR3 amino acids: CATGQVGEETQYF. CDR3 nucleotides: TGTGCCACGGGACAGGTGGGGGAGGAGACCCAGTACTTC.

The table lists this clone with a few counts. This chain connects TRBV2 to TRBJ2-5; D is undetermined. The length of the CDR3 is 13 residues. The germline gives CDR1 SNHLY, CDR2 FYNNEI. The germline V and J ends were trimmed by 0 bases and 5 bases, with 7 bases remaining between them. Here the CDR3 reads CASSEAARETQYF. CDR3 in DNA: TGTGCCAGCAGTGAAGCCGCGAGGGAGACCCAGTACTTC.

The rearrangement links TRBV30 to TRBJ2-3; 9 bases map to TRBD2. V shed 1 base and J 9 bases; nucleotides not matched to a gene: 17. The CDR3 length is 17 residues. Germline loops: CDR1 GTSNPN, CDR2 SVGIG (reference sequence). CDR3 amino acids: CAWSEAGGSMVSGTQYF. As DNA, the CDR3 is TGTGCCTGGAGTGAAGCGGGAGGTAGTATGGTTTCGGGAACGCAGTATTTT.

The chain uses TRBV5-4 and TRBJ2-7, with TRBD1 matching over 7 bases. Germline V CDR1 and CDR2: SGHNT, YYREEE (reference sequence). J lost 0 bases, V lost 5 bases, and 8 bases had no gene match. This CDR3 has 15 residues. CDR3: CASSFGAGGSYEQYF. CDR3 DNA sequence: TGTGCCAGCAGTTTCGGGGCAGGGGGCTCCTACGAGCAGTACTTC.

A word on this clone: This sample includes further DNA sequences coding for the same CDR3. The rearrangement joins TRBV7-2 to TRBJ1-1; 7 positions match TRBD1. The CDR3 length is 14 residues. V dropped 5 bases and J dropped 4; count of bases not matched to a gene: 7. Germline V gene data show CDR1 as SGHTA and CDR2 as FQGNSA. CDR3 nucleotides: TGTGCCAGCAGCCTACGACAGGGAGGCACTGAAGCTTTCTTT. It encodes CASSLRQGGTEAFF. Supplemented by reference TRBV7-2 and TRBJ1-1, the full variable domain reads GAGVSQSPSNKVTEKGKDVELRCDPISGHTALYWYRQSLGQGLEFLIYFQGNSAPDKSGLPSDRFSAERTGGSVSTLTIQRTQQEDSAVYLCASSLRQGGTEAFFGQGTRLTVV.

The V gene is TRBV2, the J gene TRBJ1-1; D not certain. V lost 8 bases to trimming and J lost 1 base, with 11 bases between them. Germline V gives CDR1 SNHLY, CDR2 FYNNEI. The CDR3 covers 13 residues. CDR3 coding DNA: TGTGCCAGCCTAGCAACAGCGAACACTGAAGCTTTCTTT. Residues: CASLATANTEAFF.

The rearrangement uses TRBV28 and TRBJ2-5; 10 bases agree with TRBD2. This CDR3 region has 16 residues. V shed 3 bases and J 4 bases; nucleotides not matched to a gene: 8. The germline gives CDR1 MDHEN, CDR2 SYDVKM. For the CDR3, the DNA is TGTGCCAGCAGTTTCAACCCTAGCGGGAGAGGAGAGACCCAGTACTTC. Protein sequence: CASSFNPSGRGETQYF.

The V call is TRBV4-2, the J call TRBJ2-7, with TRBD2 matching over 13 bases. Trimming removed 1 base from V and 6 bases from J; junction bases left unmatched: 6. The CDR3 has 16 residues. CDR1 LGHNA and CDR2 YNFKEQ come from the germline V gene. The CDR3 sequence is CASSQVMTSGRSEQYF. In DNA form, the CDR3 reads TGTGCCAGCAGCCAAGTCATGACTAGCGGGAGGAGCGAGCAGTACTTC.

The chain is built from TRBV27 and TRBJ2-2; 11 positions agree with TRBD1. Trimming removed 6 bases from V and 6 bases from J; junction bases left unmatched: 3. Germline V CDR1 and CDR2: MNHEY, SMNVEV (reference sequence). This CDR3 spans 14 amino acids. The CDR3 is CASRKGQGAGELFF. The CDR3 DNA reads TGTGCCAGCAGGAAGGGACAGGGGGCCGGGGAGCTGTTTTTT.

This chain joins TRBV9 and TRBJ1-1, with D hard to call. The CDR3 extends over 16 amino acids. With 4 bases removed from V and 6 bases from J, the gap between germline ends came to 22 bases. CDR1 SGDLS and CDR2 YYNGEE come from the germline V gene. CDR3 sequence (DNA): TGTGCCAGCAGCCAGGAGGGAGCAAGGGCAACCGCTGAAGCTTTCTTT. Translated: CASSQEGARATAEAFF.

CDR3 sequence: CASSPTSGVYNEQFF. The CDR3 nucleotides read TGTGCCAGCAGCCCCACTAGCGGGGTCTACAATGAGCAGTTCTTC. The chain uses TRBV6-1 and TRBJ2-1; 10 bases are a match to TRBD2. Per the germline V gene, CDR1 is MNHNS and CDR2 is SASEGT. V dropped 6 bases and J dropped 3; count of bases not matched to a gene: 5. The CDR3 is made up of 15 amino acids.

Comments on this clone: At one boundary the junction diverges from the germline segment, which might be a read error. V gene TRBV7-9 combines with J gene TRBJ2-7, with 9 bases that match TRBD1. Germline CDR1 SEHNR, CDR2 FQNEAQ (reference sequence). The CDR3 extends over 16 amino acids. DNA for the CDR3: TGTTCCAGCAGCTGGGGGGGGACAGGGCCGTCCTACGAGCAGTACTTC. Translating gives CSSSWGGTGPSYEQYF.